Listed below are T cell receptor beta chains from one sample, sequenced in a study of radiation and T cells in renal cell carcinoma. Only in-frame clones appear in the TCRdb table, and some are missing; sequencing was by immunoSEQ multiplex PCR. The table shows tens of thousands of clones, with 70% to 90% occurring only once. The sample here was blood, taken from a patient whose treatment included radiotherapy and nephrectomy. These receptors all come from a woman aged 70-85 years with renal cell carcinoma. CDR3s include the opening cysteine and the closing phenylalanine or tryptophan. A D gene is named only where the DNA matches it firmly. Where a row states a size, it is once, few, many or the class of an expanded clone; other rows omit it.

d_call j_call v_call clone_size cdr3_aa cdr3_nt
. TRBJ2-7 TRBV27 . CASKRDTQTAYEQYF TGTGCCAGCAAGAGGGACACTCAAACCGCCTACGAGCAGTACTTC
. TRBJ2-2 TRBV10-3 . CAISEGVGELFF TGTGCCATCAGTGAGGGAGTCGGGGAGCTGTTTTTT
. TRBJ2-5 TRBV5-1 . CASSSTGWETQYF TGCGCCAGCAGCTCGACCGGGTGGGAGACCCAGTACTTC
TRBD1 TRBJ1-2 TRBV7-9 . CASSGQGKGYTF TGTGCCAGCAGTGGACAGGGGAAAGGCTACACCTTC
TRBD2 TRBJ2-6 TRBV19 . CASRREEKGANVLTF TGTGCCAGTAGGCGGGAGGAAAAGGGAGCCAACGTCCTGACTTTC
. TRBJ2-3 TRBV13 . CASSPRATDTQYF TGTGCCAGCAGCCCCCGCGCCACAGATACGCAGTATTTT
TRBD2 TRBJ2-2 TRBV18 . CASSSLGLASGELFF TGTGCCAGCTCGTCTCTGGGACTAGCGTCCGGGGAGCTGTTTTTT
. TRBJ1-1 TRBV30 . CAWTVDRRWSEAFF TGTGCCTGGACCGTCGACAGGAGATGGTCTGAAGCTTTCTTT
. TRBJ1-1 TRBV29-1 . CSVGISLNTEAFF TGCAGCGTTGGCATCAGCTTGAACACTGAAGCTTTCTTT
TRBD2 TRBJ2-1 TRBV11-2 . CASSRGLASYNEQFF TGTGCCAGCAGCCGAGGACTAGCCTCCTACAATGAGCAGTTCTTC
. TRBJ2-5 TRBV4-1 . CASSLSVSAQETQYF TGCGCCAGCAGCCTTTCCGTCTCCGCCCAAGAGACCCAGTACTTC
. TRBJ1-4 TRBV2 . CASGDRGEEKLFF TGTGCCAGCGGGGATAGGGGGGAGGAAAAACTGTTTTTT
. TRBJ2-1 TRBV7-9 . CASSPYGGNEQFF TGTGCCAGCAGCCCCTATGGGGGCAATGAGCAGTTCTTC
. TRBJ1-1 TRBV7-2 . CASSLAHKGGSTEAFF TGTGCCAGCAGCTTAGCGCATAAGGGGGGTAGCACTGAAGCTTTCTTT
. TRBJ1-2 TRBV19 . CASSISGNYGYTF TGTGCCAGTAGTATTTCAGGGAACTATGGCTACACCTTC
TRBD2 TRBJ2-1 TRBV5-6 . CASSLGTSGGAMQFF TGTGCCAGCAGCTTAGGTACTAGCGGGGGGGCCATGCAGTTCTTC
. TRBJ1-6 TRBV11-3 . CASSSGGGPNSPLHF TGTGCCAGCAGCTCGGGCGGCGGTCCTAATTCACCCCTCCACTTT
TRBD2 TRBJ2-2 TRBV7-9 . CASSSGTSGGAWNTGELFF TGTGCCAGCAGCTCTGGGACTAGCGGGGGGGCTTGGAACACCGGGGAGCTGTTTTTT
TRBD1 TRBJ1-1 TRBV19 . CASSGRDRGRNTEAFF TGTGCCAGTAGTGGCCGGGACAGGGGGCGAAACACTGAAGCTTTCTTT
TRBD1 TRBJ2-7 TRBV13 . CASSRMDRGYEQYF TGTGCCAGCAGCCGCATGGACAGGGGATACGAGCAGTACTTC
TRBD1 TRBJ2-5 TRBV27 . CASSSPGQGAETQYF TGTGCCAGCAGTTCTCCGGGACAGGGAGCCGAGACCCAGTACTTC
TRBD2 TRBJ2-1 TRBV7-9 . CASSDGGGKYNEQFF TGTGCCAGCAGCGACGGCGGGGGGAAGTACAATGAGCAGTTCTTC
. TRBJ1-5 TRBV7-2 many CASSPGRVRQPQHF TGTGCCAGCAGCCCGGGCAGGGTCAGGCAGCCCCAGCATTTT
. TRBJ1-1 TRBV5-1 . CASSKGTLNTEAFF TGCGCCAGCAGCAAGGGGACCCTGAACACTGAAGCTTTCTTT
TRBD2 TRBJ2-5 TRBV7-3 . CASSTGTSGPETQYF TGTGCCAGCAGCACCGGGACTAGCGGGCCCGAGACCCAGTACTTC
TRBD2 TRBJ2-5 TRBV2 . CASSGPTSSQETQYF TGTGCCAGCAGTGGACCGACTAGCTCGCAAGAGACCCAGTACTTC
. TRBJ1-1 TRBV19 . CASKGRSLTDTEAFF TGTGCCAGTAAAGGGCGGAGTTTGACCGACACTGAAGCTTTCTTT
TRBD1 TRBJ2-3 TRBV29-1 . CSVEDAAGTGRGVGTSTDTQYF TGCAGCGTTGAAGATGCGGCTGGGACAGGGAGAGGAGTGGGGACAAGCACAGATACGCAGTATTTT
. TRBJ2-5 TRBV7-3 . CASSLLPRETQYF TGTGCCAGCAGCTTACTCCCCAGAGAGACCCAGTACTTC
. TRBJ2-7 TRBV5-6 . CASSLTGSYEQYF TGTGCCAGCAGCTTGACTGGCAGCTACGAGCAGTACTTC
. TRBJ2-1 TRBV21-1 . CASREDQARGEQFF TGTGCCAGCCGCGAGGACCAAGCTAGGGGTGAGCAGTTCTTC
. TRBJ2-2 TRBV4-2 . CASSQGFRDWGNTGELFF TGTGCCAGCAGCCAAGGGTTCAGGGACTGGGGGAACACCGGGGAGCTGTTTTTT
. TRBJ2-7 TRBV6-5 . CASTPSLDRTYEQYF TGTGCCAGCACCCCTTCCCTGGACAGAACCTACGAGCAGTACTTC
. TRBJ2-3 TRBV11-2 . CASSRPAGSTDTQYF TGTGCCAGCAGCCGACCGGCGGGGTCGACAGATACGCAGTATTTT
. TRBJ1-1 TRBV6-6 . CASSYSGGAEAFF TGTGCCAGCAGTTACTCGGGAGGCGCTGAAGCTTTCTTT
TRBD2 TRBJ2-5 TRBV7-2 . CASSLGAGGRETQYF TGTGCCAGCAGCTTAGGGGCGGGGGGGCGTGAGACCCAGTACTTC
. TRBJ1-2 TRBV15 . CATSSTQGPNYGYTF TGTGCCACCAGCAGTACGCAGGGACCTAACTATGGCTACACCTTC
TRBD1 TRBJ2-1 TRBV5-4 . CASRLLRGPSEDEQFF TGTGCCAGCAGGTTGCTGAGGGGGCCATCGGAAGATGAGCAGTTCTTC
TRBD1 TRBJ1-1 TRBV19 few CASSSRTGWAFF TGTGCCAGTAGTTCAAGGACAGGATGGGCTTTCTTT
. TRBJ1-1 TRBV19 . CASTTDIMAFF TGTGCCAGTACAACGGACATAATGGCTTTCTTT
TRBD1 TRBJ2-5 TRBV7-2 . CASSFRQGSQETQYF TGTGCCAGCAGCTTCCGACAGGGGTCCCAAGAGACCCAGTACTTC
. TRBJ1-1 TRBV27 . CASSVTGTSRKAFF TGTGCCAGCAGTGTCACAGGGACGAGTAGAAAAGCTTTCTTT
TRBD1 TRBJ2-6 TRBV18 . CASSPDRGIVLTF TGTGCCAGCTCACCCGACAGGGGGATCGTCCTGACTTTC
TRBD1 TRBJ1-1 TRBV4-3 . CASSQQTGWNTEAFF TGCGCCAGCAGCCAACAGACAGGGTGGAACACTGAAGCTTTCTTT
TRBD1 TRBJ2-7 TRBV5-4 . CASSPSVLDRGYEQYF TGTGCCAGCAGCCCTAGCGTTCTTGACAGGGGATACGAGCAGTACTTC
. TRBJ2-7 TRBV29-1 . CSVSTDTYEQYF TGCAGCGTTTCGACTGATACCTACGAGCAGTACTTC
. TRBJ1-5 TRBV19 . CASSHQDSNQPQHF TGTGCCAGTAGTCACCAAGATAGCAATCAGCCCCAGCATTTT
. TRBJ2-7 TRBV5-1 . CASRGTITPYEQYF TGCGCCAGCCGCGGGACGATTACCCCATACGAGCAGTACTTC
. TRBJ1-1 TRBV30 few CAWSGVHNTEAFF TGTGCCTGGAGTGGTGTACACAACACTGAAGCTTTCTTT
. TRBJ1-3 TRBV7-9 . CASSLWGSGNTIYF TGTGCCAGCAGCTTATGGGGGTCTGGAAACACCATATATTTT
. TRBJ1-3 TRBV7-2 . CASSLGTGSGNTIYF TGTGCCAGCAGCTTAGGTACGGGCTCTGGAAACACCATATATTTT
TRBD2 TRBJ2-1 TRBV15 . CATSRISTSGGRSYNEQFF TGTGCCACCAGCAGGATATCTACTAGCGGGGGCCGGTCCTACAATGAGCAGTTCTTC
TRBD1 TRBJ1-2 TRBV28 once CASSPTGGSYGYTF TGTGCCAGCAGTCCTACAGGGGGAAGCTATGGCTACACCTTC